One and the same sample provided the 26 T cell receptor beta chains below, sequenced in a study of blood T cell repertoires in COVID-19. Measured with immunoSEQ multiplex PCR; TCRdb has only the in-frame clones, and not every one. Of some 110,000 clones listed, around 88% are singletons. Sequencing was performed on peripheral blood. These receptors came from a human donor in a cohort sampled during active COVID-19.

In the case of this clone: Germline is not matched at one junction end, which may reflect a read error. The V call is TRBV5-1, the J call TRBJ2-5; 11 bases are a match to TRBD2. The length of the CDR3 is 19 residues. Germline V lookup: CDR1 SGHRS, CDR2 YFSETQ. Here the CDR3 reads CASSVWGTSGSTLQVTQYF. The CDR3 DNA follows: TGCGCCAGCAGCGTATGGGGCACTAGCGGGAGTACCCTCCAAGTGACCCAGTACTTC.

V is TRBV6-1 and J is TRBJ1-4; TRBD1 is a possible D gene (5 bases). The CDR3 covers 14 residues. Trimming took off 7 bases at V and 4 bases at J, with 13 bases between the two ends. Germline values: CDR1 MNHNS, CDR2 SASEGT. This CDR3 reads CASTWGRNNEKLFF. The CDR3 DNA is TGTGCCAGCACCTGGGGCAGGAATAATGAAAAACTGTTTTTT.

This clone was recorded a few times. The chain is built from TRBV2 and TRBJ2-7; D ambiguous. V was trimmed by 4 bases and J by 2 bases, leaving 6 bases between them. The CDR3 sequence is 12 residues long. Germline V lookup: CDR1 SNHLY, CDR2 FYNNEI. Here the CDR3 reads CASSVETYEQYF. The CDR3 nucleotides are TGTGCCAGCAGTGTTGAGACCTACGAGCAGTACTTC.

This clone occurred many times. The J gene is TRBJ2-1, the V gene TRBV2; D unclear. This CDR3 has 13 residues. Trimming shortened V by 5 bases and J by 8 bases, and 13 bases separated the two germline ends. Germline CDR1 and CDR2: SNHLY and FYNNEI. The CDR3 is CASSTALAYEQFF. CDR3 nucleotides: TGTGCCAGCAGTACGGCGTTAGCATATGAGCAGTTCTTC.

This clone was seen once. V gene TRBV6-5 combines with J gene TRBJ2-1, with TRBD2 matching 14 bases. The CDR3 covers 14 residues. Trimming removed 6 bases from V and 11 bases from J; junction bases left unmatched: 6. From germline, CDR1 is MNHEY and CDR2 SVGAGI. DNA of the CDR3: TGTGCCAGCAGAACCGGGACTAGCGGGAGAAAGCAGTTCTTC. Translating it yields CASRTGTSGRKQFF.

The chain carries TRBV19 and TRBJ1-2, with 8 bases identical to TRBD1. This CDR3 comprises 16 residues. Trimming took 1 base from V and 4 from J; bases not matched to a gene: 8. CDR1 is LNHDA and CDR2 is SQIVND in the germline V gene (reference sequence). The CDR3 region is CASSIGDRGPSYGYTF. CDR3 bases: TGTGCCAGTAGTATAGGTGACAGGGGCCCTTCCTATGGCTACACCTTC.

The gene calls are TRBV10-3 and TRBJ1-1; D gene uncertain. Germline V CDR1 and CDR2: ENHRY, SYGVKD. This CDR3 region has 13 residues. V shed 3 bases and J shed 1 base, with 6 bases lying between them. The CDR3 reads CAISEQTNTEAFF. The CDR3 coding sequence is TGTGCCATCAGTGAACAGACGAACACTGAAGCTTTCTTT.

The CDR3 protein is CASSLPLQETQYF. In nucleotides, the CDR3 is TGCGCCAGCAGCTTGCCCCTACAAGAGACCCAGTACTTC. This chain joins TRBV5-1 and TRBJ2-5; D is unresolved. The CDR3 runs 13 residues. Germline CDR1 and CDR2: SGHRS and YFSETQ. V was pared by 1 base and J by 2 bases, with 6 bases between.

The J gene is TRBJ2-5, the V gene TRBV29-1, with 7 bases fitting TRBD2. J gave up 5 bases and V 3 bases, and 3 bases lay outside the gene matches. This CDR3 has 12 amino acids. Germline V CDR1 and CDR2: SQVTM, ANQGSEA. The CDR3 DNA reads as TGCAGCGTTGAGCGGGAGAAGGAGACCCAGTACTTC. Translation gives CSVEREKETQYF.

The chain combines TRBV7-3 with TRBJ1-2; D is possibly TRBD1 (6 bases). Per the germline V gene, CDR1 is SGHTA and CDR2 is FQGTGA. The CDR3 spans 14 residues. V lost 5 bases to trimming and J lost 8 bases, with 18 bases between them. In DNA form, the CDR3 reads TGTGCCAGCAGCCCCTCCCTGGGGGGGCCGGGCTACACCTTC. Protein: CASSPSLGGPGYTF.

V and J are TRBV27 and TRBJ2-2, with D uncertain. CDR1 MNHEY and CDR2 SMNVEV come from the germline V gene (reference sequence). This CDR3 has 12 residues. V was clipped by 3 bases and J by 4 bases, with 3 bases between them. The CDR3 spells CASSFSTGELFF. CDR3 sequence (DNA): TGTGCCAGCAGTTTCAGCACCGGGGAGCTGTTTTTT.

V and J are TRBV10-2 and TRBJ1-6; D might be TRBD1 (6 bases). Germline CDR1 and CDR2: WSHSY and SAAADI. This CDR3 contains 16 residues. Trimming cost V 3 bases and J 5 bases, with 14 bases left between them. The CDR3 here is CASSETGRINNSPLHF. The CDR3 nucleotides read TGCGCCAGCAGTGAAACAGGGCGGATCAATAATTCACCCCTCCACTTT.

This chain links TRBV5-4 with TRBJ2-3; TRBD2 matches 9 bases. Losses at the gene ends were 1 base for V and 1 base for J; bases not matched to a gene: 7. CDR1 is SGHNT, CDR2 YYREEE, per germline (reference sequence). CDR3 size: 17 residues. In nucleotides, the CDR3 is TGTGCCAGCAGCTTGCCAGCGGGAGGAGGGGGCACAGATACGCAGTATTTT. Amino acids: CASSLPAGGGGTDTQYF.

The chain employs TRBV24-1 and TRBJ2-3; 7 positions agree with TRBD2. The CDR3 is 14 residues long. Germline V gene lookup returns CDR1 KGHDR and CDR2 SFDVKD. With 7 bases clipped from V and 3 bases from J, the junction kept 6 bases outside the gene matches. The CDR3, as DNA: TGTGCCACCAGAAGGAACGGGGGGACAGATACGCAGTATTTT. Amino acid sequence: CATRRNGGTDTQYF.

This chain connects TRBV7-2 to TRBJ1-4, with 9 bases lining up with TRBD1. This CDR3 has 15 residues. The V gene's germline CDR1 is SGHTA and CDR2 FQGNSA. V gave up 2 bases and J gave up 5 bases; unmatched junction bases: 3. Here the CDR3 DNA reads TGTGCCAGCAGCTTAAACAGGGGGCGGAATGAAAAACTGTTTTTT. Translated: CASSLNRGRNEKLFF.

The chain combines TRBV28 with TRBJ1-3; 8 nucleotides line up with TRBD1. Germline lookup yields CDR1 MDHEN and CDR2 SYDVKM. The V gene end was trimmed by 9 bases and the J gene end by 1 base; junction bases not matched to a gene: 5. The CDR3 length is 14 residues. In DNA form, the CDR3 reads TGTGCCAGGAACGACAGGGGATCTGGAAACACCATATATTTT. Its translation: CARNDRGSGNTIYF.

The chain recombines TRBV5-4 with TRBJ2-7; 7 nucleotides match TRBD2. The V segment lost 0 bases and the J segment 6 bases; nucleotides outside the gene matches: 18. CDR3 length: 18 amino acids. Germline assignment: CDR1 SGHNT and CDR2 YYREEE (reference sequence). The DNA for the CDR3 is TGTGCCAGCAGCTTGGGGTTACCTCAAGCGGGGCCTGGTACCGAGCAGTACTTC. As protein: CASSLGLPQAGPGTEQYF. Full variable domain (outside the CDR3, taken from reference TRBV5-4 and TRBJ2-7): ETGVTQSPTHLIKTRGQQVTLRCSSQSGHNTVSWYQQALGQGPQFIFQYYREEENGRGNFPPRFSGLQFPNYSSELNVNALELDDSALYLCASSLGLPQAGPGTEQYFGPGTRLTVT.

The chain couples TRBV7-9 to TRBJ1-1, with D possibly TRBD1 on 5 matching bases. With 3 bases removed from V and 14 bases from J, the gap between germline ends came to 13 bases. The CDR3 length is 11 residues. Germline V gene data show CDR1 as SEHNR and CDR2 as FQNEAQ (reference sequence). CDR3 in amino acids: CASSLKGLSFF. CDR3 nucleotides: TGTGCCAGCAGCTTGAAGGGACTTTCATTCTTT.

The gene calls are TRBV9 and TRBJ2-7, with D possibly matching TRBD1 (5 bases). Trimming removed 4 bases at V and 0 bases at J, with 11 bases between. This CDR3 comprises 14 residues. Germline V gene lookup returns CDR1 SGDLS and CDR2 YYNGEE. CDR3 amino acids: CASSLTDSSYEQYF. The CDR3 DNA reads as TGTGCCAGCAGCTTAACCGACAGCTCCTACGAGCAGTACTTC.

This chain connects TRBV4-2 to TRBJ1-5; D remains unclear. Germline values: CDR1 LGHNA, CDR2 YNFKEQ. V was shortened by 1 base and J by 5 bases, with 6 bases between the two germline ends. The CDR3 is 13 amino acids. CDR3 DNA sequence: TGTGCCAGCAGCCAAGTATCTGATCAGCCCCAGCATTTT. It specifies CASSQVSDQPQHF.

Note on this clone: An end of the junction does not agree with germline; a read error may underlie this. The chain is built from TRBV7-7 and TRBJ2-7; TRBD2 aligns across 8 bases. The CDR3 contains 16 residues. Germline CDR1 reads SSHAT; CDR2 reads FNYEAQ (reference sequence). The CDR3 loop reads CASSPAPGLGISEQYF. In DNA form, the CDR3 reads TGTGCTAGCAGCCCCGCCCCGGGACTAGGCATAAGCGAGCAGTACTTC.

This clone was picked up a small number of times. The genes are TRBV2 and TRBJ2-7; tentative D call: TRBD1 (6 bases). Trimming cost V 6 bases and J 2 bases, with 14 bases left between them. CDR3 size: 14 residues. Germline V gene lookup returns CDR1 SNHLY and CDR2 FYNNEI. CDR3 loop: CASRQQGPAYEQYF. The CDR3 DNA sequence: TGTGCCAGCAGGCAACAGGGTCCGGCCTACGAGCAGTACTTC.

The chain carries TRBV27 and TRBJ2-7, with 7 nucleotides matching TRBD1. The CDR3 consists of 15 residues. Trimming at V came to 5 bases and at J to 7 bases, leaving 14 bases not matched to a gene. Germline V lookup: CDR1 MNHEY, CDR2 SMNVEV (reference sequence). The CDR3 DNA follows: TGTGCCAGCAGTCCACAAAAAGGGGGCCGGAGGGAGCAGTACTTC. The encoded protein is CASSPQKGGRREQYF.

The V and J genes are TRBV19 and TRBJ1-2, with TRBD1 identical over 7 bases. The CDR3 is 14 amino acids. Germline loops: CDR1 LNHDA, CDR2 SQIVND (reference sequence). Germline trimming cut 10 bases from V and 2 bases from J; bases unmatched to any gene: 10. The CDR3: CATGNRGRNYGYTF. The CDR3 DNA reads as TGTGCCACCGGTAACAGGGGCAGGAACTATGGCTACACCTTC. The full variable domain, its missing parts supplied by reference TRBV19 and TRBJ1-2, is DGGITQSPKYLFRKEGQNVTLSCEQNLNHDAMYWYRQDPGQGLRLIYYSQIVNDFQKGDIAEGYSVSREKKESFPLTVTSAQKNPTAFYLCATGNRGRNYGYTFGSGTRLTVV.

The rearrangement uses TRBV9 and TRBJ2-1; 9 bases align to TRBD1. This CDR3 spans 16 amino acids. CDR1 is SGDLS and CDR2 is YYNGEE in the germline V gene. V lost 4 bases, J lost 10 bases, and 15 bases stayed unmatched. CDR3 DNA: TGTGCCAGCAGCACCCAGGAGACAGGGGGGAGGCGGGAGCAGTTCTTC. Protein sequence: CASSTQETGGRREQFF.

The chain couples TRBV3-1 (or the pseudogene TRBV3-2) to TRBJ2-2; D gene ambiguous. The CDR3 is 14 residues long. Trimming left V 2 bases short and J 1 base short, with 5 bases between. CDR1 and CDR2 (germline): LGHDT, YNNKEL (reference sequence). The CDR3 protein is CASSQIGNTGELFF. The CDR3 DNA sequence: TGTGCCAGCAGCCAAATCGGGAACACCGGGGAGCTGTTTTTT.